The sequence of this TCR beta chain was determined in a study of cytomegalovirus exposure and HLA in healthy donors. About the research overall: The 90 to 150 validation repertoires matched the 500 to 750 first-cohort repertoires in platform, a later analysis reported.

Separate from the approximately 670-subject first cohort, the roughly 110-subject validation cohort was the one that the donors belonged to. The study, taken as a whole, reports: Among TCR beta chains, those listed as cytomegalovirus-associated numbered about 150.

A note on this clone: Its antigen is currently unknown.

TCRdb's copy holds only in-frame clones and misses some; the assay was immunoSEQ multiplex PCR. This sample has 65,000 to 75,000 clones; about 93% occur once, and the top ten carry 1.5% to 1.7%. V dropped 4 bases and J dropped 4 bases, with 9 bases sitting between them. This CDR3 has 13 residues. Germline-derived CDR1 and CDR2 are SGHRS and YFSETQ. The V call is TRBV5-1, the J call TRBJ2-1; no firm D call. The sequence was collected from a man aged 18 to 30 in good health and CMV-seropositive. The sample was PBMCs. CDR3 loop: CASSLPPYNEQFF. The DNA of the CDR3 is TGCGCCAGCAGCCTTCCCCCGTACAATGAGCAGTTCTTC.